These T cell receptor beta chains were read from a single sample in a study of cytomegalovirus exposure and HLA in healthy donors. Data came from immunoSEQ multiplex PCR; TCRdb stores just in-frame clones and leaves some out. This table has 250,000 to 350,000 clones, about nine tenths appearing once. The sequenced sample consisted of PBMCs. The source of these receptors is a woman aged 18-35 years in good health and CMV-seronegative. The CDR3 runs from the conserved cysteine through the conserved F or W. Each record gives: J gene, clone size, V gene, D gene, CDR3 DNA, CDR3 protein. A D gene is named only where the DNA matches it firmly. Part of the rows lack a size; the others show once, few, many or a class for expanded clones.

TRBJ1-5	few	TRBV4-2	TRBD1	TGTGCCAGCAGCCAAGACGGGCTTCAGGGGGCGGGACAGCCCCAGCATTTT	CASSQDGLQGAGQPQHF
TRBJ1-2	-	TRBV14	-	TGTGCCAGCAGCCAAGACCCCAGATATGGCTACACCTTC	CASSQDPRYGYTF
TRBJ1-5	-	TRBV28	-	TGTGCCAGCAGTTTCCCCGGGTCACTAAATCAGCCCCAGCATTTT	CASSFPGSLNQPQHF
TRBJ2-5	-	TRBV15	-	TGTGCCACCAGCAGGGGAGGCCCCCCGGAGACCCAGTACTTC	CATSRGGPPETQYF
TRBJ1-1	-	TRBV27	-	TGTGCCAGCAGTTTATACAGGGTTGGGATGAACACTGAAGCTTTCTTT	CASSLYRVGMNTEAFF
TRBJ2-3	-	TRBV6-5	-	TGTGCCAGCAGTTACCTCGGAGATACGCAGTATTTT	CASSYLGDTQYF
TRBJ2-7	-	TRBV18	TRBD2	TGTGCCAGCCGACAGCGGGAGGACTCCTACGAGCAGTACTTC	CASRQREDSYEQYF
TRBJ1-5	-	TRBV27	TRBD1	TGTGCCAGCAGTTCAAGGACAGGGAGTAATCAGCCCCAGCATTTT	CASSSRTGSNQPQHF
TRBJ2-5	-	TRBV7-9	TRBD2	TGTGCCAGCAGCTTAGGTTTGCGGGGGGAGACCCAGTACTTC	CASSLGLRGETQYF
TRBJ2-1	-	TRBV4-3	TRBD2	TGCGCCAGCAGCCAAGATAGCGGGAGGGCGGGTAATGAGCAGTTCTTC	CASSQDSGRAGNEQFF
TRBJ1-2	-	TRBV7-3	TRBD1	TGTGCCAGCAGCTTAACGGAGGGGGCGGCTGGCTACACCTTC	CASSLTEGAAGYTF
TRBJ2-7	-	TRBV19	-	TGTGCCAGTAGCCCAGGGGTCCGCGAGCAGTACTTC	CASSPGVREQYF
TRBJ2-3	-	TRBV6-5	TRBD2	TGTGCCAGCAGTTTAGGACTAGCGGGAAATACGCAGTATTTT	CASSLGLAGNTQYF
TRBJ2-4	-	TRBV6-1	-	TGTGCCAGCGGAATCCGGGACACAGAAAACATTCAGTACTTC	CASGIRDTENIQYF
TRBJ1-1	-	TRBV9	TRBD1	TGTGCCAGCAGCCCCCGGACAGGGGGCATGAACACTGAAGCTTTCTTT	CASSPRTGGMNTEAFF
TRBJ2-7	-	TRBV19	TRBD2	TGTGCCAGTAGTCCTATTAGCCGGGAGGACTCCTACGAGCAGTACTTC	CASSPISREDSYEQYF
TRBJ1-3	few	TRBV29-1	-	TGCAGCGTTCAGACAGACTCTGGAAACACCATATATTTT	CSVQTDSGNTIYF
TRBJ1-5	-	TRBV5-6	TRBD1	TGTGCCAGCAGCTTGTATCCAGGGGGTCGGAATCAGCCCCAGCATTTT	CASSLYPGGRNQPQHF
TRBJ1-2	-	TRBV7-9	-	TGTGCCAGCACATACTCCCGAACAGGGCCCCCGAGAGGCTACACCTTC	CASTYSRTGPPRGYTF
TRBJ2-7	-	TRBV30	TRBD1	TGTGCCTGGAGTGAAGGGGGCGGGTACGAGCAGTACTTC	CAWSEGGGYEQYF
TRBJ2-5	-	TRBV28	TRBD1	TGTGCCAGCAGTTCAGGGACAGGAGAGACCCAGTACTTC	CASSSGTGETQYF
TRBJ2-1	-	TRBV29-1	-	TGCAGCCTAACCGGAACGGGACAGGGCTCTAGCGGGCCGAGCTCCTACAATGAGCAGTTCTTC	CSLTGTGQGSSGPSSYNEQFF
TRBJ2-7	-	TRBV6-5	-	TGTGCCAGCAACCGGGACACACCCTACGAGCAGTACTTC	CASNRDTPYEQYF
TRBJ2-5	-	TRBV6-1	TRBD1	TGTGCCAGCAGTTTCCGGACAGGGGGCGTCGAGACCCAGTACTTC	CASSFRTGGVETQYF